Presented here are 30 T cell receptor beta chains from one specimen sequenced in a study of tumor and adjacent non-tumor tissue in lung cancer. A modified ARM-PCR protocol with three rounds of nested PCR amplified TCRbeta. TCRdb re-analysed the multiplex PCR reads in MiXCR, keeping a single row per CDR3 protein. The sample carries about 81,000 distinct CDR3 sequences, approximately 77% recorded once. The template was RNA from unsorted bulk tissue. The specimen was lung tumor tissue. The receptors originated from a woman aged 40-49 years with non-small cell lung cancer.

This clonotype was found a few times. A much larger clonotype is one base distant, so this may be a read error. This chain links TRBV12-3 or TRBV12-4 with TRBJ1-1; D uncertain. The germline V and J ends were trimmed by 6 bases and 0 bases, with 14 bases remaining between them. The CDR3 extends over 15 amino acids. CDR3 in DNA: TGTGCCAGCAGCCTCTCGGGCAAGCTGAACACTGAAGCTTTCTTT. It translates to CASSLSGKLNTEAFF.

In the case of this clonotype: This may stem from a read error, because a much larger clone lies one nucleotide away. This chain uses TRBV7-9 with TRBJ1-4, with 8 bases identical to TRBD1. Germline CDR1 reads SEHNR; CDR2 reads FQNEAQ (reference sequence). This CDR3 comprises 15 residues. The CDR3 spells CANSPTGAKSEKLFF. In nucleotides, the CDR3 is TGTGCCAACAGCCCGACAGGGGCCAAAAGTGAAAAACTGTTTTTT. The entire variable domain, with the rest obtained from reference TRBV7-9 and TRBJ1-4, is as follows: DTGVSQNPRHKITKRGQNVTFRCDPISEHNRLYWYRQTLGQGPEFLTYFQNEAQLEKSRLLSDRFSAERPKGSFSTLEIQRTEQGDSAMYLCANSPTGAKSEKLFFGSGTQLSVL.

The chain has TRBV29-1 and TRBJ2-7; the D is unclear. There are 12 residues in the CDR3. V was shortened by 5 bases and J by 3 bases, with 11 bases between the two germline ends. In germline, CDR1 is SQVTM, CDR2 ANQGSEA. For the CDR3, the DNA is TGCAGCGTTCCTGACGGACGCTACGAGCAGTACTTC. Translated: CSVPDGRYEQYF.

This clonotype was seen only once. This chain's CDR3 is CVCSLVQPEYYEQYF. The CDR3 DNA reads TGTGTGTGCAGCTTAGTGCAGCCGGAGTACTACGAGCAGTACTTC. The rearrangement links TRBV11-2 to TRBJ2-7; D remains unclear. From germline, CDR1 is SGHAT and CDR2 FQNNGV. This CDR3 region has 15 residues.

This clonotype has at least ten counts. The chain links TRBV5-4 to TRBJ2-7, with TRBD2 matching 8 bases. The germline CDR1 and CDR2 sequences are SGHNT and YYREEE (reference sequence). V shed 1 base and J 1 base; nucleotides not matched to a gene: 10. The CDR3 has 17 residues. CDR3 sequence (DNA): TGTGCCAGCAGCTTGTTGTTGGTCGCGGGAGGATCCTACGAGCAGTACTTC. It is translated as CASSLLLVAGGSYEQYF.

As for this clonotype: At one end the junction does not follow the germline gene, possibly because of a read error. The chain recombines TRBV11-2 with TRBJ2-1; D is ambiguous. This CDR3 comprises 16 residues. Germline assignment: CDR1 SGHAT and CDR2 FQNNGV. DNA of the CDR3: TGTACCAGAAGCTTAAAGTGGTCCAGCAACTACAATGAGCAGCTCTTC. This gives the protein CTRSLKWSSNYNEQLF.

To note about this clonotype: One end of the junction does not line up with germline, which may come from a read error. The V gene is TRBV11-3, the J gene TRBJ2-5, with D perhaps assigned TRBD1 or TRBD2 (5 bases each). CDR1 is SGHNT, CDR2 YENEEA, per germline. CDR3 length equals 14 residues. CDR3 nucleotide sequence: TGTGGCAGCCCCGAAAGTGGGACCGTAGAGACCCAGTACTTC. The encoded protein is CGSPESGTVETQYF.

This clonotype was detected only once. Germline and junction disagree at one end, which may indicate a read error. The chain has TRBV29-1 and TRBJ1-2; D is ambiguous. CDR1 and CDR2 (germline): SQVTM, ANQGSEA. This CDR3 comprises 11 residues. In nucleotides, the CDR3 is TGCAGCGGCCAGAGCCTCTATGGCTACACTTTC. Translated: CSGQSLYGYTF.

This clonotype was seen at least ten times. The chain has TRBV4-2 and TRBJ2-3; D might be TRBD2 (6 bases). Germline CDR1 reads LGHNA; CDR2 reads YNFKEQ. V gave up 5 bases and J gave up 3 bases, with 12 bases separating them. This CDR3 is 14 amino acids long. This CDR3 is CASSTSSATDTQYF. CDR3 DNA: TGTGCCAGCAGCACCTCTAGCGCTACAGATACGCAGTATTTT.

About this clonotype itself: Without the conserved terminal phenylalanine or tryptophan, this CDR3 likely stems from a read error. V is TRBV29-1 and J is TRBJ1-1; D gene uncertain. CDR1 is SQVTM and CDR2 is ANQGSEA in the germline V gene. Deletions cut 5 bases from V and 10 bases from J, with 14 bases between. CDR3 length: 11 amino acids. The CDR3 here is CSVRQGSSAFY. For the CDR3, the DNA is TGCAGCGTTAGACAAGGAAGTTCAGCTTTCTAT.

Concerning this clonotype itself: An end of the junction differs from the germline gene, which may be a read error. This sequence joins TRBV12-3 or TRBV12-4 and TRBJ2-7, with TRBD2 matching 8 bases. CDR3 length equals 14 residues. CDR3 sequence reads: CASRKTSDAYGQYF. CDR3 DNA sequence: TGTGCCAGCAGGAAGACTAGCGATGCCTACGGGCAGTACTTC.

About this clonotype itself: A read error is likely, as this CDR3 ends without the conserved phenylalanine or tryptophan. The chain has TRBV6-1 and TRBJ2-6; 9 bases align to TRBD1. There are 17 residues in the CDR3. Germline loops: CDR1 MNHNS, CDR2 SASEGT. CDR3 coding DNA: TGTGCCAGCAGTGAGGACAGGGGCCTCTCTGGGACCAACGTCCTGACTTAC. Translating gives CASSEDRGLSGTNVLTY.

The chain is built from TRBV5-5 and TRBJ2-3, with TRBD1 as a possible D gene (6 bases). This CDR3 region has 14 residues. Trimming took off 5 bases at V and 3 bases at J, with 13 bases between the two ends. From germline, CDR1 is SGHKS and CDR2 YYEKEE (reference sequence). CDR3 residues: CASRQRGGTDTQYF. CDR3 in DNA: TGTGCCAGCAGGCAGCGAGGGGGAACAGATACGCAGTATTTT.

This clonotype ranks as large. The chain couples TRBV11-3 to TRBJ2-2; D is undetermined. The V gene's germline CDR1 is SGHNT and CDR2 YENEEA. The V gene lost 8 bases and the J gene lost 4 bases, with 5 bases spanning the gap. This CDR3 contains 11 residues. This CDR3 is CASQVTGELFF. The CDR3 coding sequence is TGTGCCAGCCAGGTCACCGGGGAGCTGTTTTTT.

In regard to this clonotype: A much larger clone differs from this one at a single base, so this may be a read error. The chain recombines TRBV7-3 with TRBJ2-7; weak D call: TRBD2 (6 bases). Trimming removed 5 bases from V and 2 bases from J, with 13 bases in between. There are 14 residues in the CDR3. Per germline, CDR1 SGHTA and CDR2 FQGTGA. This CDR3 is CASSISGLTYEQYF. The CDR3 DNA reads TGTGCCAGCAGCATTTCGGGACTGACCTACGAGCAGTACTTC.

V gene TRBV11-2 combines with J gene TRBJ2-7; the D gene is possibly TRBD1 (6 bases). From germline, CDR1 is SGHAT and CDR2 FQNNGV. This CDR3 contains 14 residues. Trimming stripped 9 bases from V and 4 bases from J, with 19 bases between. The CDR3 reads CASQQGGTQYEQYF. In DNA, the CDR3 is TGTGCCAGTCAACAAGGGGGTACCCAGTACGAGCAGTACTTC.

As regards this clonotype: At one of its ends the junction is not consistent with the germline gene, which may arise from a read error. Here the CDR3 reads CANSLYYETGTEELFF. CDR3 bases: TGTGCCAACAGCTTATACTACGAGACAGGAACCGAAGAACTGTTTTTT. The chain couples TRBV11-1 to TRBJ1-4; tentative D call: TRBD1 (6 bases). The germline V gene encodes CDR1 SGHAT and CDR2 FQDESV (reference sequence). The CDR3 covers 16 residues.

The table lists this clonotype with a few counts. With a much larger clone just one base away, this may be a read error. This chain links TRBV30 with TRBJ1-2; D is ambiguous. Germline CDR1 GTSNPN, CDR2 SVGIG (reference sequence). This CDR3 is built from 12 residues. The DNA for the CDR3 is TGTACCTGGAGTGTATCAGGCTATGGCTACACCTTC. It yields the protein CTWSVSGYGYTF.

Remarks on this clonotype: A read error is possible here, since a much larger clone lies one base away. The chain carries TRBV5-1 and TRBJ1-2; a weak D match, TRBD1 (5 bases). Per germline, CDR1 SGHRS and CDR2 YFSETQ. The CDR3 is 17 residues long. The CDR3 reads CASSLPGTVGPPYGHTF. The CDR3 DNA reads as TGCGCCAGCAGCTTGCCCGGGACGGTAGGACCCCCCTATGGCCACACCTTC.

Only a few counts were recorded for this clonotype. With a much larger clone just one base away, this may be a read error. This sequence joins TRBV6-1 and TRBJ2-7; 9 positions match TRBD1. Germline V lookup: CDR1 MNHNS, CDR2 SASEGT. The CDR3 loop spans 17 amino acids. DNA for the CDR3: TGTGCCAGCAGAGAAGACAGGGGGGACAGGGACTCCTACGAGCAGTACTTC. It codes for CASREDRGDRDSYEQYF.

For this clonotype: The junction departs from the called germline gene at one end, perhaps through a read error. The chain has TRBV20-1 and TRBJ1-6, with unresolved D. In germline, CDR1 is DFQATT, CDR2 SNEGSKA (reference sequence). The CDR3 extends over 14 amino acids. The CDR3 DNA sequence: TGCAGTGCTAGGGATCTGGAAGTTAATTCACTCCTCCACTTT. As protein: CSARDLEVNSLLHF.

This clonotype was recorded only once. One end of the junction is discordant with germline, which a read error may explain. CDR3 protein: CASRAWGGGREAFF. In nucleotides, the CDR3 is TGTGCCAGCAGGGCATGGGGCGGGGGTCGTGAAGCATTCTTT. The chain uses TRBV12-3 or TRBV12-4 and TRBJ1-1; possibly TRBD1 for D (5 bases). The CDR3 contains 14 residues.

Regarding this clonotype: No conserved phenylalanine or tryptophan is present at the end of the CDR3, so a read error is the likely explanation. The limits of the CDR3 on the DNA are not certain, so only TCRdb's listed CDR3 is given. CDR3: CASSRYGNEQSS. The J gene is TRBJ2-1, the V gene TRBV6-2 or TRBV6-3; TRBD2, the table's D call, lacks a check against the DNA. Germline V gives CDR1 MNHEY, CDR2 SVGEGT. The CDR3 is 12 residues long, counting both termini.

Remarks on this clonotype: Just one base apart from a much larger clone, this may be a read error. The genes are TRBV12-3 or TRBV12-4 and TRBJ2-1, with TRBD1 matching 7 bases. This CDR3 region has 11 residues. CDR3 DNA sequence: TGTGCCGGCAGTTTCGGACAGGTAAAGTTCTTC. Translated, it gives CAGSFGQVKFF.

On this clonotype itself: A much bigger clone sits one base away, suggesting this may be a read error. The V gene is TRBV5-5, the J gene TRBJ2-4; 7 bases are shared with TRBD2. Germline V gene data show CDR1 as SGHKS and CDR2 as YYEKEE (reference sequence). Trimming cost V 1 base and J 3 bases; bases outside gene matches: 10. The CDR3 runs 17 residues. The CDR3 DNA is TGTGCCAGCAGCTTGTCCAGCGGCGGACTAGTCAAAAACATTCAGTACTTC. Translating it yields CASSLSSGGLVKNIQYF.

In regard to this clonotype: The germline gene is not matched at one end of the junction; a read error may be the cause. In nucleotides, the CDR3 is TGTGCCACCAGTCTTACTGGACAGGACAATGAACAGTTCTTC. Its protein is CATSLTGQDNEQFF. The rearrangement links TRBV4-2 to TRBJ2-1; 7 bases are shared with TRBD1. CDR1 and CDR2 (germline): LGHNA, YNFKEQ. CDR3 length: 14 amino acids.

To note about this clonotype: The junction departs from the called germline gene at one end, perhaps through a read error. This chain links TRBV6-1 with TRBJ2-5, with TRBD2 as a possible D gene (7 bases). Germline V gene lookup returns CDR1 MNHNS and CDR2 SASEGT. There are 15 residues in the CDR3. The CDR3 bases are TGTGCCAGCAAGAAGGGGGTAGGGGGGGAAGAGACCCAATACTTC. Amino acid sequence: CASKKGVGGEETQYF.

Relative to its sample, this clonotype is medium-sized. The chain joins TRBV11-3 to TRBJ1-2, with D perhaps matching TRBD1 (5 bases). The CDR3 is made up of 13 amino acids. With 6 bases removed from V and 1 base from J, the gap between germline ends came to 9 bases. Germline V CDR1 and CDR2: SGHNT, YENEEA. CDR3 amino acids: CASRQGYNYGYTF. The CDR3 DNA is TGTGCCAGCAGGCAGGGTTATAACTATGGCTACACCTTC.

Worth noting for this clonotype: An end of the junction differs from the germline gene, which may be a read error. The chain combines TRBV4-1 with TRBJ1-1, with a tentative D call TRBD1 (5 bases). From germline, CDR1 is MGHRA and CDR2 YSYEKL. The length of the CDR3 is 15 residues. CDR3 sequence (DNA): TGTGCCAGCAGCACCTCGGTTAGGGGAGTTACTGAAGCTTTCTTT. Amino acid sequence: CASSTSVRGVTEAFF.

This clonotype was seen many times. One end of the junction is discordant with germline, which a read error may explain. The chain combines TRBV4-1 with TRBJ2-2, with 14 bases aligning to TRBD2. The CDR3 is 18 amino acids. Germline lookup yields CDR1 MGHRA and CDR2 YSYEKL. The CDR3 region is CASSQEGLAGDHTGELLF. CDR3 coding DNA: TGCGCCAGCAGCCAAGAGGGACTAGCGGGAGATCATACCGGGGAGCTGCTTTTT.